These 21 T cell receptor beta chains were sequenced from one sample in a study of beta chain features in type 1 diabetes. Isolated RNA was reverse transcribed in full, so expressed TCRB transcripts were sequenced. The data were produced by immunoSEQ multiplex PCR, yet TCRdb's version contains in-frame clones alone and is incomplete. The repertoire holds approximately 150,000 clones, over 7.5% seen once, with 2.3% in the top ten. Sequencing input: central memory CD4+ T cells from blood. The receptors were gathered from a woman aged 18-29 years in good health.

The chain carries TRBV7-2 and TRBJ1-2; 7 nucleotides align to TRBD1. Germline-derived CDR1 and CDR2 are SGHTA and FQGNSA. With V trimmed by 3 bases and J by 4 bases, 2 bases remained unmatched. CDR3 size: 13 residues. The CDR3 DNA reads TGTGCCAGCAGCTTGCAGGGGGTCTATGGCTACACCTTC. Its protein product is CASSLQGVYGYTF.

This clone was counted only a few times. V is TRBV7-9 and J is TRBJ1-1, with no clear D. V was trimmed by 5 bases and J by 3 bases, leaving 13 bases between them. This CDR3 contains 14 residues. Germline loops: CDR1 SEHNR, CDR2 FQNEAQ (reference sequence). CDR3 region: CASSPPHRDTEAFF. The CDR3 nucleotides read TGTGCCAGCAGCCCCCCCCACCGGGACACTGAAGCTTTCTTT.

J is TRBJ1-2 and V is TRBV4-3, with a possible D match to TRBD1 (6 bases). The V gene lost 4 bases and the J gene lost 7 bases, with 16 bases spanning the gap. Per the germline V gene, CDR1 is LGHNA and CDR2 is YSLEER. The CDR3 runs 14 residues. CDR3 protein: CASSRVRGGAGYTF. The DNA for the CDR3 is TGCGCCAGCAGCCGGGTCAGGGGAGGGGCTGGCTACACCTTC.

In its sample, this clone was seen a few times. The gene calls are TRBV6-5 and TRBJ2-7, with D unresolved. The CDR3 sequence is 13 residues long. Trimming took 6 bases from V and 4 from J, leaving 13 bases between them. Germline CDR1 reads MNHEY; CDR2 reads SVGAGI. As DNA, the CDR3 is TGTGCCAGCAGCGCCTATGAGGCTTACGAGCAGTACTTC. Amino acid sequence: CASSAYEAYEQYF.

This clone has a handful of counts. CDR3: CASKDSYSYEQYF. As DNA, the CDR3 is TGTGCCAGCAAAGACAGCTACTCCTACGAGCAGTACTTC. The V gene is TRBV11-1, the J gene TRBJ2-7, with a possible D match to TRBD1 (5 bases). CDR1 and CDR2 (germline): SGHAT, FQDESV (reference sequence). CDR3 length equals 13 residues. V gave up 7 bases and J gave up 0 bases, with 10 bases separating them.

This clone has a count of ten or more. The chain combines TRBV15 with TRBJ2-1; 10 positions agree with TRBD2. After removal of 1 base from V and 8 bases from J, the junction contained 17 bases not matched to a gene. The germline V gene encodes CDR1 LNHNV and CDR2 YYDKDF (reference sequence). The CDR3 has 19 residues. Here the CDR3 reads CATSRGRASGSTGVDEQFF. CDR3 in DNA: TGTGCCACCAGCAGAGGAAGGGCTAGCGGGAGTACGGGGGTAGATGAGCAGTTCTTC.

This clone came up a few times. The chain couples TRBV11-3 to TRBJ2-1, with D perhaps TRBD2 (5 bases). Trimming took 4 bases from V and 4 from J, leaving 11 bases between them. Germline loops: CDR1 SGHNT, CDR2 YENEEA. The CDR3 is 14 amino acids. This chain's CDR3 is CASSSNGNYNEQFF. CDR3 bases: TGTGCCAGCAGCTCTAACGGGAATTACAATGAGCAGTTCTTC.

This clone occurred a few times. The chain uses TRBV7-2 and TRBJ2-1, with D possibly matching TRBD2 (6 bases). This CDR3 region has 12 residues. The V end was cut by 5 bases, the J end by 5 bases, with 7 bases between. Germline loops: CDR1 SGHTA, CDR2 FQGNSA. The CDR3 protein is CASSPGDNEQFF. The DNA of the CDR3 is TGTGCCAGCAGCCCGGGGGACAATGAGCAGTTCTTC.

In its sample, this clone was seen a few times. The chain uses TRBV2 and TRBJ1-1, with D unresolved. The CDR3 has 14 residues. Germline CDR1 SNHLY, CDR2 FYNNEI. The V end lost 4 bases, the J end lost 0 bases, and 9 bases lay between the germline ends. The DNA for the CDR3 is TGTGCCAGCAGTGTCGAACAGTTGAACACTGAAGCTTTCTTT. Its translation: CASSVEQLNTEAFF.

This clone was counted only a few times. The rearrangement uses TRBV27 and TRBJ2-3; possible D gene TRBD1, 5 bases. Deletions cut 3 bases from V and 6 bases from J, with 10 bases between. The CDR3 length is 13 residues. The germline V gene has CDR1 MNHEY and CDR2 SMNVEV (reference sequence). The CDR3 nucleotides are TGTGCCAGCAGTTTTAGTGGGGCTGATACGCAGTATTTT. It yields the protein CASSFSGADTQYF.

This clone has more than one count but fewer than ten. As DNA, the CDR3 is TGTGCCAGCAGCATTGGACTAAACCAAGAGACCCAGTACTTC. Protein: CASSIGLNQETQYF. V gene TRBV6-5 combines with J gene TRBJ2-5; D perhaps matches TRBD2 (6 bases). Trimming pared 6 bases from V and 0 bases from J, leaving 11 bases between. Germline V CDR1 and CDR2: MNHEY, SVGAGI. This CDR3 is built from 14 residues.

This clone occurred a few times. The V gene is TRBV6-6, the J gene TRBJ1-2; D is possibly TRBD1 (6 bases). V lost 4 bases and J 6 bases, leaving 18 bases between the germline ends. This CDR3 region has 15 residues. Per the germline V gene, CDR1 is MNHNY and CDR2 is SVGAGI (reference sequence). The CDR3 DNA reads as TGTGCCAGCAGTTCACTTTCGGGACAAAGGGATGGCTACACCTTC. This translates into CASSSLSGQRDGYTF.

Only a few counts were recorded for this clone. CDR3 in amino acids: CASSPPTGVGTDTQYF. In nucleotides, the CDR3 is TGTGCCAGCAGTCCCCCGACAGGGGTAGGGACAGATACGCAGTATTTT. The V call is TRBV2, the J call TRBJ2-3; 8 nucleotides align to TRBD1. CDR1 and CDR2 from the germline V gene are SNHLY and FYNNEI. This CDR3 is 16 amino acids long. The ends lost 5 bases at V and 3 bases at J; junction bases unmatched: 10.

The chain employs TRBV7-2 and TRBJ1-6, with D possibly being TRBD1 (6 bases). Germline CDR1 is SGHTA and CDR2 is FQGNSA. V was cut by 5 bases and J by 9 bases, with 11 bases left in between. The CDR3 contains 13 residues. Here the CDR3 DNA reads TGTGCCAGCAGCCTACAGGGTACTTCACCCCTCCACTTT. Its translation is CASSLQGTSPLHF.

The chain recombines TRBV28 with TRBJ2-7; TRBD1 aligns across 7 bases. The V and J ends lost 8 bases and 2 bases, in that order; junction bases with no gene match: 6. The CDR3 runs 13 residues. Germline lookup yields CDR1 MDHEN and CDR2 SYDVKM. The CDR3 DNA sequence: TGTGCCAGCCGTTCCGGGACAGCCTACGAGCAGTACTTC. Amino acids: CASRSGTAYEQYF.

This clone was seen a few times. This rearrangement joins TRBV30 to TRBJ2-3, with 7 nucleotides matching TRBD1. CDR1 and CDR2 (germline): GTSNPN, SVGIG (reference sequence). V lost 2 bases and J lost 5; bases outside the gene matches: 7. The length of the CDR3 is 14 residues. CDR3 DNA: TGTGCCTGGAGTCTGGGGACAGTCTTAGATACGCAGTATTTT. Translating it yields CAWSLGTVLDTQYF.

The rearrangement links TRBV20-1 to TRBJ1-2, with D unresolved. Germline V gives CDR1 DFQATT, CDR2 SNEGSKA (reference sequence). The CDR3 covers 9 residues. The CDR3 nucleotides are TGCAGCGTCGAGCGCGGCTACACCTTC. This encodes CSVERGYTF.

This clone was observed a handful of times. This chain joins TRBV29-1 and TRBJ2-3; TRBD1 might be the D (6 bases). V shed 5 bases and J shed 1 base, with 10 bases lying between them. Germline CDR1 and CDR2: SQVTM and ANQGSEA. The CDR3 contains 13 residues. The CDR3 DNA is TGCAGCGTTTCAGGGGTTGGCACAGATACGCAGTATTTT. Amino acids: CSVSGVGTDTQYF.

In this sample, this clone turned up a few times. The rearrangement uses TRBV18 and TRBJ2-1; 7 bases are shared with TRBD1. CDR1 KGHSH and CDR2 LQKENI come from the germline V gene. This CDR3 contains 16 residues. J gave up 6 bases and V 0 bases, and 8 bases lay outside the gene matches. CDR3 in DNA: TGTGCCAGCTCACCACCGAACAGGGGCTATAGCAATGAGCAGTTCTTC. Its translation: CASSPPNRGYSNEQFF.

This chain connects TRBV7-9 to TRBJ2-1, with a possible D match to TRBD2 (6 bases). V gave up 5 bases and J gave up 9 bases, with 17 bases separating them. Per germline, CDR1 SEHNR and CDR2 FQNEAQ (reference sequence). The CDR3 runs 14 residues. The CDR3 DNA follows: TGTGCCAGCAGCCCGAAATGGCAGGGAGGTGAGCAGTTCTTC. Translation gives CASSPKWQGGEQFF.

This rearrangement joins TRBV29-1 to TRBJ2-5; 9 bases line up with TRBD1. V trimming: 7 bases; J trimming: 7 bases; junction bases outside the gene matches: 16. This CDR3 has 15 residues. Germline CDR1 and CDR2: SQVTM and ANQGSEA. The DNA of the CDR3 is TGCAGCGCCTACGACCGGGACAGGGTATCCGGGACCCAGTACTTC. Residues: CSAYDRDRVSGTQYF. The variable domain in full, with the rest retrieved from reference TRBV29-1 and TRBJ2-5, is SAVISQKPSRDICQRGTSLTIQCQVDSQVTMMFWYRQQPGQSLTLIATANQGSEATYESGFVIDKFPISRPNLTFSTLTVSNMSPEDSSIYLCSAYDRDRVSGTQYFGPGTRLLVL.